The clone carrying this TCR beta chain was counted a single time. Its specificity is not known. The sample originates from a study of shared clonotypes between healthy human individuals. Study-wide background: Contributing individuals were two females and three males aged 18 to 49. General study results and limits: A few donors had 4% to 6.5% of their naive CD4 clonotypes in common. Measured sharing among donors was expected to vary with sequencing depth.

This table comes from immunoSEQ multiplex PCR, and its TCRdb copy is limited to in-frame clones, with some not included. The top ten hold approximately 1.2% of the sample, which has some 2 million clones, around 96% seen once. Cells designated naive CD8 were CD45RO-negative and were positively selected for CCR7, with terminally differentiated effector memory CD45RA+ cells excluded. Among the donors, all were Caucasian adults who lived in Nashville, Tennessee. This receptor was obtained from a man between 18 and 29 years old in good health. Input material: naive CD8+ T cells sorted from blood.

CDR3 bases: TGTGCCAGCAGTAGTATAGGGCCGTCAATAACTAGCAATCAGCCCCAGCATTTT. As protein: CASSSIGPSITSNQPQHF. The rearrangement joins TRBV27 to TRBJ1-5; no reliable D call. Germline values: CDR1 MNHEY, CDR2 SMNVEV (reference sequence). CDR3 length equals 18 residues. With 5 bases removed from V and 0 bases from J, the gap between germline ends came to 20 bases.